This TCR beta chain was sequenced in a study of identical twins. The CDR3 has 17 amino acids. Per the germline V gene, CDR1 is SEHNR and CDR2 is FQNEAQ (reference sequence). V trimming: 1 base; J trimming: 1 base; junction bases outside the gene matches: 7. TCRdb re-called the 5' RACE reads through MiXCR, storing one row per CDR3 protein. The top ten hold 6% to 9% of the sample, which has about 340,000 distinct CDR3 sequences, more than 9% seen once. This clonotype has ten or more counts. This sample was also put to use in a study of yellow fever vaccine responses in identical twins.

Sequencing was done on a sample of CD8+ T cells sorted from blood. The TCR was taken from a woman aged 18-29 years in good health. This chain uses TRBV7-9 with TRBJ2-1; 7 positions match TRBD2. CDR3 region: CASSLGRGVISYNEQFF. DNA for the CDR3: TGTGCCAGCAGCTTAGGCCGGGGGGTAATTTCCTACAATGAGCAGTTCTTC.